Listed below are T cell receptor beta chains from one sample, sequenced in a study of human T cells and chemical hapten exposure. TCRdb reprocessed the RACE reads with MiXCR, giving one entry per CDR3 protein. The sample lists 300,000 to 350,000 distinct CDR3 sequences, around 6.9% occurring once. The sequencing here drew on whole blood, taken in connection with sensitization to the hapten diphenylcyclopropenone (DPC). The receptors originated from a woman between 18 and 29 years old with alopecia areata. Some clones in this sample may be carry-over from other donors' samples. Both conserved end residues are part of each CDR3. The D gene is left open where the match is weak. A clone size is listed for some rows: how often the clone was seen (once, few, many), or a class if it is expanded.

few,NA,TRBJ2-5,TRBV5-1,TGCGCCAGCAGCTCGTCATCCTTCGCCATGGACTACGGAGAGACCCAGTACTTC,CASSSSSFAMDYGETQYF
few,NA,TRBJ2-1,TRBV4-2,TGTGCCAGCAGCCGGGGGGAGGACTCCAAAAATGAGCAGTTCTTC,CASSRGEDSKNEQFF
many,TRBD1,TRBJ1-2,TRBV12-3/TRBV12-4,TGTGCCAGCAGCTTCCTTAATACAGGGGCCAGCTATGGCTACACCTTC,CASSFLNTGASYGYTF
many,NA,TRBJ2-6,TRBV20-1,TGCAGTGCTCGCTCGGAGAGCTCTGGGGCCAACGTCCTGACTTTC,CSARSESSGANVLTF
NA,NA,TRBJ1-2,TRBV5-1,TGCGCCAGCAGCCCCTATATTAACTATGGCTACACCTTC,CASSPYINYGYTF
many,TRBD2,TRBJ2-1,TRBV2,TGTGCCAGCGGTCGGGCTAGCGGGGGGTTGGATGAGCAGTTCTTC,CASGRASGGLDEQFF
NA,TRBD1,TRBJ1-4,TRBV5-4,TGTGCCAGCAGCGGGGACAGGGGACCGGAAAAACTGTTTTTT,CASSGDRGPEKLFF
many,TRBD1,TRBJ1-6,TRBV10-3,TGTGCCATCACCTCCGGAACAGGGGAACCCCTCCACTTT,CAITSGTGEPLHF
few,NA,TRBJ2-3,TRBV6-6,TGTGCCAGCAGCACCGGGGACTCTAGCACAGATACGCAGTATTTT,CASSTGDSSTDTQYF
NA,TRBD2,TRBJ2-3,TRBV7-2,TGTGCCAGCAGCTTAGCGGGAGGGCCTGTAGCAGATACGCAGTATTTT,CASSLAGGPVADTQYF
NA,NA,TRBJ1-3,TRBV7-2,TGTGCCAGCAGGGGCCAGGCTGGAAACACCATATATTTT,CASRGQAGNTIYF
many,TRBD2,TRBJ2-7,TRBV27,TGTGCCAGCAAGGCGGGGGATGGAGAGCAGTACTTC,CASKAGDGEQYF
NA,TRBD1,TRBJ2-7,TRBV6-6,TGTGCCAGCAACGCACAGGGGATAGACTACGAGCAGTACTTC,CASNAQGIDYEQYF
many,NA,TRBJ2-1,TRBV6-5,TGTGCCAGCAGTTACTCGGCAGCCCTCTACAATGAGCAGTTCTTC,CASSYSAALYNEQFF
NA,NA,TRBJ2-3,TRBV12-3/TRBV12-4,TGTGCCAGCAGTCCCCCCATATCTAGCACAGATACGCAGTATTTT,CASSPPISSTDTQYF
many,NA,TRBJ2-2,TRBV7-2,TGCGCCAGCAGCTTGGGATCCGGTAACACCGGGGAGCTGTTTTTT,CASSLGSGNTGELFF
few,NA,TRBJ2-1,TRBV18,TGTGCCAGCTCACCGACTCCACTTGTAGGTGAGCAGTTCTTC,CASSPTPLVGEQFF
many,TRBD2,TRBJ2-3,TRBV20-1,TGCAGTGCTGAGTATGGGACTAGCGGTAACACAGATACGCAGTATTTT,CSAEYGTSGNTDTQYF
few,TRBD1,TRBJ2-7,TRBV10-2,TGCGCCAGCACTGAGTACAGGGGGCTCTACGAGCAGTACTTC,CASTEYRGLYEQYF
NA,NA,TRBJ1-1,TRBV7-8,TGTGCCAGCAGCTTAGGGTCCTGGCTGGCTTTCTTT,CASSLGSWLAFF
many,TRBD2,TRBJ2-3,TRBV10-3,TGTGCCATCAGTGAGGGGACTAGCTGGGATACGCAGTATTTT,CAISEGTSWDTQYF
many,NA,TRBJ2-3,TRBV18,TGTGCCAGCTCACCAAGGACAAGAGGCGCAGATACGCAGTATTTT,CASSPRTRGADTQYF
few,NA,TRBJ1-2,TRBV29-1,TGCAGCGTTGTGCCCTGGACTGATTATGGCTACACCTTC,CSVVPWTDYGYTF
many,NA,TRBJ2-2,TRBV9,TGTGCCAGCAGCGTTCAGGGAGACACCGGGGAGCTGTTTTTT,CASSVQGDTGELFF
few,NA,TRBJ1-2,TRBV6-5,TGTGCCAGCCTAAATAACTATGGCTACACCTTC,CASLNNYGYTF
NA,TRBD1,TRBJ2-4,TRBV27,TGTGCCAGCAGTTCCCCGACAGGGCACCTTTACATTCAGTACTTC,CASSSPTGHLYIQYF
few,NA,TRBJ2-7,TRBV4-1,TGCGCCAGCAGCCAAGAGTGGGGGAGTCGGCAGTACTTC,CASSQEWGSRQYF
NA,TRBD1,TRBJ1-1,TRBV7-9,TGTGCCAGCAGCGAAACGGACAGGGGGCCGGATGCTTTCTTT,CASSETDRGPDAFF
NA,NA,TRBJ2-7,TRBV13,TGTGCCAGCAGCTCGACCGGCAGGGCCTCCTACGAGCAGTACTTC,CASSSTGRASYEQYF
many,TRBD2,TRBJ2-3,TRBV3-1,TGTGCCAGCAGCCAAGAACTAGCGGGGGGGTGGGGCACAGATACGCAGTATTTT,CASSQELAGGWGTDTQYF
many,NA,TRBJ2-3,TRBV27,TGTGCCAGCAGTTTATATGTCAGAGGGCCCACAGATACGCAGTATTTT,CASSLYVRGPTDTQYF
NA,TRBD1,TRBJ2-6,TRBV12-3/TRBV12-4,TGTGCCAGCAGTACCCGGGACAGGGGCCGGGGGATGACTTTC,CASSTRDRGRGMTF
many,TRBD1,TRBJ1-1,TRBV18,TGTGCCAGCTCACCGGGGACAGGTGAAGCTTTCTTT,CASSPGTGEAFF
many,NA,TRBJ2-7,TRBV27,TGTGCCAGCAGTTCGGGGGCCTCCTACGAGCAGTACTTC,CASSSGASYEQYF
NA,NA,TRBJ2-1,TRBV6-5,TGTGCCAGCAGTTATTTTGCTGACGTGGACGGGAGCTCCTACAATGAGCAGTTCTTC,CASSYFADVDGSSYNEQFF
few,TRBD2,TRBJ2-2,TRBV28,TGTGCCAGCAGTTTAGCGGCGGGGGGCCGCACCGGGGAGCTGTTTTTT,CASSLAAGGRTGELFF
NA,TRBD1,TRBJ1-6,TRBV28,TGTGCCAGCAGTCTTGGACAGGGGACGGGTTCACCCCTCCACTTT,CASSLGQGTGSPLHF
NA,NA,TRBJ1-2,TRBV5-6,TGTGCCAGCAGCTTCCCCCAGGCGGAGGGAGGAGGCTACACCTTC,CASSFPQAEGGGYTF
NA,NA,TRBJ1-4,TRBV11-2,TGTGCCAGCTCCGTTGGGAGTAACGAAAAACTGTTTTTT,CASSVGSNEKLFF
few,NA,TRBJ2-7,TRBV6-5,TGTGCCAGCAGTTACTCGCAGGGGACGGACGAGCAGTACTTC,CASSYSQGTDEQYF
NA,NA,TRBJ1-2,TRBV6-1,TGTGCCAGCAGCCCAGGAACAGGGTCTGAAGGCTACACCTTC,CASSPGTGSEGYTF
NA,TRBD1,TRBJ2-1,TRBV4-3,TGCGCCAGCAGCCAAGATCGGGCGGGACAGGGAATTAATGAGCAGTTCTTC,CASSQDRAGQGINEQFF
NA,NA,TRBJ2-5,TRBV7-7,TGTGCTAGCAGCTTAGAGGCAGGCGAATTCCAAGAGACCCAGTACTTC,CASSLEAGEFQETQYF
once,NA,TRBJ2-7,TRBV28,TGTGCCAGCAGTCCTGTAGGGCCCTACGAGCAGTACTTC,CASSPVGPYEQYF
many,TRBD1,TRBJ2-7,TRBV6-5,TGTGCCAGCAGCCGACAGGGGGCAGCTACTCACGAGCAGTACTTC,CASSRQGAATHEQYF
many,NA,TRBJ2-7,TRBV21-1,TGTGCCAGCAGCAAAGTGGCAGGGGGTGAGGAGCAGTACTTC,CASSKVAGGEEQYF
few,NA,TRBJ2-5,TRBV25-1,TGTGCCAGCAGTGCTAGGGACATCTTACAAGAGACCCAGTACTTC,CASSARDILQETQYF
NA,TRBD1,TRBJ2-5,TRBV7-9,TGTGCCAGCAGCCCCGACAGGGGCGAAGAGACCCAGTACTTC,CASSPDRGEETQYF
few,NA,TRBJ2-7,TRBV2,TGTGCCAGCAGTAGCGCGGTCTCCTACGAGCAGTACTTC,CASSSAVSYEQYF
many,TRBD1,TRBJ1-1,TRBV5-4,TGTGCCAGCAGCTTGGGCAGGGGGGACACTGAAGCTTTCTTT,CASSLGRGDTEAFF
many,NA,TRBJ1-3,TRBV9,TGTGCCAGCAGCGTAGAAGGAGTCTCTGGAAACACCATATATTTT,CASSVEGVSGNTIYF
many,TRBD2,TRBJ2-7,TRBV14,TGTGCCAGCACGGGACTAGGAGGGAACGACGAGCAGTACTTC,CASTGLGGNDEQYF
few,TRBD1,TRBJ2-3,TRBV10-3,TGTGCCATCAGTGATCCCTCAGGGGGCAAAGGGGATACGCAGTATTTT,CAISDPSGGKGDTQYF
few,TRBD2,TRBJ2-3,TRBV2,TGTGCCAGCAATGGAGGGACTACAAGCACAGATACGCAGTATTTT,CASNGGTTSTDTQYF